The 30 T cell receptor beta chains reported below all come from one sample, sequenced in a study of T cells expressing NK-cell markers. TCRdb re-called the 5' RACE reads and gives one entry per CDR3 protein, without DNA. Reported are roughly 180,000 distinct CDR3 sequences; the ten largest clones contain roughly a fifth. The specimen sequenced was blood T cells: a sorted CD56 or NKG2C T cell subset, CD4+ or CD8+ T cells, or bulk PBMC T cells (not recorded which). All receptors come from a man aged 18-70 years in good health.

The CDR3 spells CASSYQITTDEQFF. The V and J genes are TRBV6-5 and TRBJ2-1. The CDR3 loop spans 14 amino acids. Germline values: CDR1 MNHEY, CDR2 SVGAGI.

CDR3 residues: CASSLGGQGDYGYTF. V is TRBV6-1 and J is TRBJ1-2; absent DNA, TCRdb's TRBD1 call cannot be checked. The CDR3 extends over 15 amino acids. Germline values: CDR1 MNHNS, CDR2 SASEGT.

This chain connects TRBV7-2 to TRBJ2-3; TCRdb's D call, TRBD2, is unchecked because there is no DNA. Germline CDR1 is SGHTA and CDR2 is FQGNSA. The CDR3 is made up of 18 amino acids. This chain's CDR3 is CASSLGRRGLAGSDTQYF.

The chain carries TRBV7-9 and TRBJ2-2. The length of the CDR3 is 13 residues. Per germline, CDR1 SEHNR and CDR2 FQNEAQ (reference sequence). CDR3: CASSVGDTGELFF.

The CDR3 here is CATTQGSGYTF. The chain has TRBV6-6 and TRBJ1-2; TCRdb lists TRBD1, though no DNA is available to test this call. This CDR3 has 11 residues. Germline CDR1 MNHNY, CDR2 SVGAGI (reference sequence).

The chain links TRBV20-1 to TRBJ2-2. The germline gives CDR1 DFQATT, CDR2 SNEGSKA (reference sequence). The CDR3 has 15 residues. The CDR3 sequence is CSARGAVTTTGELFF.

The V gene is TRBV10-3, the J gene TRBJ2-7; without DNA, the TCRdb call of TRBD1 cannot be checked. Germline loops: CDR1 ENHRY, CDR2 SYGVKD. CDR3 length: 14 residues. The CDR3 loop reads CAISPMAGVNEQYF.

This chain joins TRBV9 and TRBJ2-1; the D call of TRBD1 rests on TCRdb alone, since no DNA is present to check it. CDR1 and CDR2 from the germline V gene are SGDLS and YYNGEE. The CDR3 has 14 residues. This CDR3 is CASSLAGGPPEQFF. Supplemented by reference TRBV9 and TRBJ2-1, the full variable domain reads DSGVTQTPKHLITATGQRVTLRCSPRSGDLSVYWYQQSLDQGLQFLIQYYNGEERAKGNILERFSAQQFPDLHSELNLSSLELGDSALYFCASSLAGGPPEQFFGPGTRLTVL.

The genes are TRBV9 and TRBJ2-2; the TCRdb D gene call, TRBD1, has no DNA to confirm it. The CDR3 has 18 amino acids. Germline CDR1 is SGDLS and CDR2 is YYNGEE. CDR3 sequence reads: CASSVALWTGTNTGELFF.

The rearrangement links TRBV5-6 to TRBJ2-5; absent DNA, TCRdb's TRBD2 call cannot be checked. CDR1 and CDR2 from the germline V gene are SGHDT and YYEEEE. The CDR3 is made up of 16 amino acids. CDR3 sequence: CASSLASGAYQETQYF.

The chain combines TRBV3-1 with TRBJ1-1. The CDR3 sequence is 14 residues long. CDR1 LGHDT and CDR2 YNNKEL come from the germline V gene (reference sequence). This CDR3 is CASSQEEGSPEAFF.

The chain is built from TRBV5-4 and TRBJ1-2. Germline assignment: CDR1 SGHNT and CDR2 YYREEE (reference sequence). The CDR3 length is 14 residues. The CDR3 sequence is CASRQQDPNYGYTF.

V usage is TRBV5-4 and J usage is TRBJ1-2; lacking DNA, the TRBD1 call made by TCRdb goes unchecked. The CDR3 length is 14 residues. Germline V gives CDR1 SGHNT, CDR2 YYREEE (reference sequence). The CDR3 sequence: CASSWGQGVDGYTF.

The chain links TRBV28 to TRBJ2-5; TCRdb's assignment of TRBD1 cannot be checked, as there is no DNA. CDR1 is MDHEN and CDR2 is SYDVKM in the germline V gene. This CDR3 region has 16 residues. CDR3 sequence: CASSHNRGPRRETQYF.

The chain's CDR3 is CASTQEGREDTEAFF. The V call is TRBV25-1, the J call TRBJ1-1. Germline loops: CDR1 MGHDK, CDR2 SYGVNS. CDR3 length equals 15 residues. Full variable domain (missing parts from reference TRBV25-1 and TRBJ1-1): EADIYQTPRYLVIGTGKKITLECSQTMGHDKMYWYQQDPGMELHLIHYSYGVNSTEKGDLSSESTVSRIRTEHFPLTLESARPSHTSQYLCASTQEGREDTEAFFGQGTRLTVV.

The gene calls are TRBV5-1 and TRBJ2-7; TCRdb gives TRBD1 as the D gene, but with no DNA this cannot be confirmed. CDR3 length equals 18 residues. Per germline, CDR1 SGHRS and CDR2 YFSETQ. The CDR3 loop reads CASSLEALGGLATHEQYF.

The chain combines TRBV27 with TRBJ2-7; TCRdb's D gene call, TRBD1, goes unchecked for lack of DNA. The CDR3 runs to 14 residues. The germline V gene has CDR1 MNHEY and CDR2 SMNVEV (reference sequence). This CDR3 is CASSFQAGDYEQYF.

This CDR3 is CASSNGGGDSPLHF. The chain has TRBV9 and TRBJ1-6; absent DNA, TCRdb's TRBD1 call cannot be checked. CDR1 and CDR2 (germline): SGDLS, YYNGEE. The CDR3 is made up of 14 amino acids.

The chain is built from TRBV12-3 or TRBV12-4 and TRBJ2-1. The CDR3 extends over 12 amino acids. CDR3 sequence reads: CASSLPSSEQFF.

V and J are TRBV6-1 and TRBJ2-1; TCRdb calls TRBD2, which cannot be checked without DNA. Germline V gene data show CDR1 as MNHNS and CDR2 as SASEGT. The CDR3 has 16 residues. This CDR3 reads CASSTLAGGGYNEQFF.

Here the CDR3 reads CASSLMDSNQETQYF. The chain uses TRBV5-1 and TRBJ2-5; TCRdb picks TRBD1, but there is no DNA to check that call. This CDR3 has 15 amino acids. Germline values: CDR1 SGHRS, CDR2 YFSETQ.

The chain employs TRBV27 and TRBJ2-7; absent DNA, TCRdb's TRBD2 call cannot be checked. The germline CDR1 and CDR2 sequences are MNHEY and SMNVEV (reference sequence). The CDR3 extends over 16 amino acids. The CDR3 reads CASRAGLAVSSYEQYF.

The V and J genes are TRBV27 and TRBJ2-5; the D gene TCRdb calls, TRBD1, cannot be checked with no DNA. CDR1 is MNHEY, CDR2 SMNVEV, per germline (reference sequence). This CDR3 is built from 17 residues. The CDR3 loop reads CASSLSRGQGPQETQYF.

The CDR3 sequence is CATPGTGCRKQYF. The V call is TRBV24-1, the J call TRBJ2-7; the D gene TCRdb calls, TRBD1, cannot be checked with no DNA. The germline CDR1 and CDR2 sequences are KGHDR and SFDVKD. The CDR3 has 13 amino acids.

This chain connects TRBV20-1 to TRBJ1-5. The germline gives CDR1 DFQATT, CDR2 SNEGSKA (reference sequence). CDR3 length equals 13 residues. CDR3: CSASIGVSQPQHF.

The V call is TRBV7-9, the J call TRBJ1-5; TCRdb indicates TRBD1, and absent DNA this call remains unverified. The CDR3 has 14 residues. Germline V gives CDR1 SEHNR, CDR2 FQNEAQ (reference sequence). Here the CDR3 reads CASSLGGTDQPQHF.

The CDR3 region is CASSHLGGGLEYNEQFF. The rearrangement links TRBV4-1 to TRBJ2-1; no DNA is available, so the TRBD2 call from TCRdb remains unchecked. Per the germline V gene, CDR1 is MGHRA and CDR2 is YSYEKL. The CDR3 totals 17 residues.

This chain's CDR3 is CSARPPGLGLFRDQPQHF. This chain connects TRBV20-1 to TRBJ1-5; without DNA, the TCRdb call of TRBD1 cannot be checked. CDR1 is DFQATT and CDR2 is SNEGSKA in the germline V gene (reference sequence). CDR3 size: 18 residues.

The chain is built from TRBV9 and TRBJ2-7; the TCRdb call, TRBD1, lacks DNA for checking. CDR1 and CDR2 from the germline V gene are SGDLS and YYNGEE. The CDR3 covers 14 residues. The CDR3 region is CASSVGTGASEQYF.

The chain is built from TRBV5-1 and TRBJ1-1. Per the germline V gene, CDR1 is SGHRS and CDR2 is YFSETQ. The CDR3 extends over 14 amino acids. This CDR3 is CASSPREGLTEAFF.